This is a list of T cell receptor beta chains from one sample in a study of T cell responses to AZD1222 COVID-19 vaccine. Produced via immunoSEQ multiplex PCR; TCRdb's table is partial and in-frame only. The sample lists about 53,000 clones, about 88% occurring once. Sequences were derived from peripheral blood, sampled on day 0 of AZD1222 vaccination. These receptors were collected from an adult in good health. Each CDR3 is given with its conserved first and last residue. A D gene is named only where the DNA matches it firmly. Clone size is stated in some rows and not others, as once, few, many or a class when expanded.

J: TRBJ1-1; size: NA; V: TRBV7-3; D: NA; DNA: TGTGCCAGCGGACTAGACATGAACACTGAAGCTTTCTTT; CDR3: CASGLDMNTEAFF
J: TRBJ2-7; size: NA; V: TRBV11-2; D: NA; DNA: TGTGCCAGCAGCAGGATCTCTCACGAGCAGTACTTC; CDR3: CASSRISHEQYF
J: TRBJ1-1; size: NA; V: TRBV5-1; D: NA; DNA: TGCGCCAGCAGCCCCACCGGGACGGGGTCTGAAGCTTTCTTT; CDR3: CASSPTGTGSEAFF
J: TRBJ1-2; size: NA; V: TRBV6-5; D: NA; DNA: TGTGCCAGCAGTTACTCGCCGAGGGACCTGGACTATGGCTACACCTTC; CDR3: CASSYSPRDLDYGYTF
J: TRBJ1-3; size: NA; V: TRBV1; D: NA; DNA: TGCACCAGCAGTCAGACTTATCCAGGGTCTGTAAACACCATATATTTT; CDR3: CTSSQTYPGSVNTIYF
J: TRBJ2-7; size: NA; V: TRBV6-5; D: NA; DNA: TGTGCCAGCAGTATGGCCTACTCCTACGAGCAGTACTTC; CDR3: CASSMAYSYEQYF
J: TRBJ1-1; size: NA; V: TRBV5-1; D: NA; DNA: TGCGCCAGCACCCGGACCTGGGGCGGAAACACTGAAGCTTTCTTT; CDR3: CASTRTWGGNTEAFF
J: TRBJ2-6; size: NA; V: TRBV18; D: TRBD2; DNA: TGTGCCAGCTCCGCTGGGGGGGTTGGGGCCAACGTCCTGACTTTC; CDR3: CASSAGGVGANVLTF
J: TRBJ1-6; size: once; V: TRBV9; D: TRBD1; DNA: TGTGCCAGCAGCGCAGGACAGGCGCCTAATTCACCCCTCCACTTT; CDR3: CASSAGQAPNSPLHF
J: TRBJ1-5; size: NA; V: TRBV11-3; D: NA; DNA: TGTGCCAGCAGCTTTCGGGGCGATCAGCCCCAGCATTTT; CDR3: CASSFRGDQPQHF
J: TRBJ2-2; size: NA; V: TRBV5-1; D: NA; DNA: TGCGCCAGCACCCTCCTGGGGTACACCGGGGAGCTGTTTTTT; CDR3: CASTLLGYTGELFF